This T cell receptor (beta chain) was found in a study of shared clonotypes between healthy human individuals. The trim removed 7 bases at V and 5 bases at J, leaving 9 bases unmatched. The length of the CDR3 is 17 residues. Germline V gives CDR1 SNHLY, CDR2 FYNNEI. Regarding the study as a whole: Shared across four donors were around 5% of the naive CD4 clonotypes.

For this clone: Its antigen is undetermined.

The donor population consisted of healthy HIV-negative adults with no recent acute infections or vaccinations. TCRdb keeps only in-frame clones here, not all; method: immunoSEQ multiplex PCR. The sample yields over a million clones, approximately 97% seen once. This TCR was sampled from a man younger than 40 in good health. V usage is TRBV2 and J usage is TRBJ2-2; 14 bases align to TRBD2. The sequencing input was naive CD4+ T cells sorted from blood. Noted subset: CD45RA+ positively selected. The CDR3 DNA reads TGTGCCAGCACCAAGGGACTAGCGGGAGTCGGGACCGGGGAGCTGTTTTTT. Protein: CASTKGLAGVGTGELFF.